This entry lists 9 T cell receptor beta chains sequenced from one sample in a study of human T cells and chemical hapten exposure. TCRdb passed the 5' RACE reads through MiXCR, listing each CDR3 protein once. The repertoire holds about 140,000 distinct CDR3 sequences, with about 4% as singletons. Extraction of total RNA was performed on unfractionated whole blood. These receptor sequences come from a female donor in good health.

Many counts were recorded for this clonotype. The rearrangement joins TRBV5-1 to TRBJ1-1, with TRBD1 matching 8 bases. Germline lookup yields CDR1 SGHRS and CDR2 YFSETQ. The CDR3 has 15 amino acids. J gave up 1 base and V 4 bases, and 6 bases lay outside the gene matches. The CDR3 DNA reads as TGCGCCAGCAGCCACTGGGACAGGCAGAACACTGAAGCTTTCTTT. Translated, it gives CASSHWDRQNTEAFF. Full variable domain (remainder filled in from reference TRBV5-1 and TRBJ1-1): KAGVTQTPRYLIKTRGQQVTLSCSPISGHRSVSWYQQTPGQGLQFLFEYFSETQRNKGNFPGRFSGRQFSNSRSEMNVSTLELGDSALYLCASSHWDRQNTEAFFGQGTRLTVV.

The rearrangement joins TRBV7-9 to TRBJ1-2, with D perhaps matching TRBD1 (5 bases). Trimming cost V 3 bases and J 7 bases, with 21 bases left between them. Germline V gene sequence: CDR1 SEHNR, CDR2 FQNEAQ (reference sequence). The CDR3 contains 16 residues. This CDR3 is CASSFSRAGSTGGYTF. The CDR3 DNA reads TGTGCCAGCAGCTTTTCCAGGGCTGGTTCTACGGGTGGCTACACCTTC.

At least ten counts were recorded for this clonotype. The chain combines TRBV20-1 with TRBJ2-7, with 10 positions matching TRBD1. The CDR3 sequence is 15 residues long. After removal of 6 bases from V and 6 bases from J, the junction contained 14 bases not matched to a gene. Germline-derived CDR1 and CDR2 are DFQATT and SNEGSKA (reference sequence). Here the CDR3 reads CSAGGGTGDHGEQYF. The DNA of the CDR3 is TGCAGTGCAGGGGGGGGGACAGGGGATCATGGCGAGCAGTACTTC.

Ten or more counts support this clonotype. The chain recombines TRBV10-3 with TRBJ2-3; tentative D call: TRBD2 (5 bases). Trimming stripped 5 bases from V and 5 bases from J, with 14 bases between. This CDR3 is 14 amino acids long. From germline, CDR1 is ENHRY and CDR2 SYGVKD. The CDR3 loop is CAISRTGERDTQYF. CDR3 nucleotide sequence: TGTGCCATCAGTCGGACTGGCGAAAGAGATACGCAGTATTTT.

The gene calls are TRBV6-2 or TRBV6-3 and TRBJ2-1; 8 nucleotides agree with TRBD2. Germline loops: CDR1 MNHEY, CDR2 SVGEGT. V gave up 4 bases and J gave up 9 bases; unmatched junction bases: 8. The length of the CDR3 is 14 residues. Written as DNA, the CDR3 is TGTGCCAGCAGTTCGATCGGGGGGGCGGGTGAGCAGTTCTTC. This gives the protein CASSSIGGAGEQFF.

This clonotype was detected ten times or more. This sequence joins TRBV20-1 and TRBJ2-3; a possible D gene is TRBD1 (6 bases). Trimming removed 3 bases from V and 2 bases from J, with 15 bases in between. CDR1 and CDR2 (germline): DFQATT, SNEGSKA (reference sequence). This CDR3 is 15 amino acids long. CDR3 sequence (DNA): TGCAGTGCTAGTAAGGGGGTGGCACTCACAGATACGCAGTATTTT. Protein product: CSASKGVALTDTQYF.

This clonotype was observed at least ten times. V and J are TRBV7-2 and TRBJ1-2; D is possibly TRBD1 (6 bases). The CDR3 is 14 amino acids. Germline V CDR1 and CDR2: SGHTA, FQGNSA. V dropped 7 bases and J dropped 5 bases, with 17 bases sitting between them. The CDR3 nucleotides are TGTGCCAGCACCTATGGGGGCTCGGGGTATGGCTACACCTTC. Protein product: CASTYGGSGYGYTF.

This clonotype was detected ten times or more. The V call is TRBV28, the J call TRBJ1-6; the D gene is possibly TRBD1 (6 bases). The CDR3 loop spans 13 amino acids. Between the trimmed V and J ends, which lost 10 bases and 15 bases, there was a span of 22 bases. From germline, CDR1 is MDHEN and CDR2 SYDVKM. CDR3 bases: TGTGCCATCCAACAGGGAATTACCCGGATCCTCCACTTT. Translated: CAIQQGITRILHF.

This clonotype was counted many times. The gene calls are TRBV12-3 or TRBV12-4 and TRBJ1-1; D gene unclear. This CDR3 comprises 12 residues. V was trimmed by 6 bases and J by 10 bases, leaving 15 bases between them. The chain's CDR3 is CASSRTLSGAFF. CDR3 in DNA: TGTGCCAGCAGCCGGACTCTCAGCGGAGCTTTCTTT.